One and the same sample provided the 3 T cell receptor beta chains below, sequenced in a study of T cells in Graves' hyperthyroidism and ophthalmopathy (dated by TCRdb to about 2019). Library preparation used multiplex PCR. The sequencer was an Illumina HiSeq 2000. The TCR beta CDR3 regions were amplified from the RNA transcripts. The first round of RT-PCR for the TCR CDR3 was performed with the HTBI primer set and the Qiagen OneStep RT-PCR kit. Using fastp at Q25 and MiXCR, TCRdb reprocessed the public reads and kept productive beta chains. Rows merge per CDR3 protein into single entries with the most common DNA and genes. The sample table contains 700,000 or so distinct CDR3 sequences; only one count was recorded for roughly 15% of them. About 8.4% of the sample rests with the top ten. Sequencing was carried out using blood. The receptors shown here come from a man between 18 and 29 years old with Graves' hyperthyroidism.

This clonotype was seen ten or more times. CDR3 region: CASSYPGTQFF. For the CDR3, the DNA is TGTGCCAGCAGTTACCCCGGGACTCAGTTCTTC. The chain recombines TRBV28 with TRBJ2-1; D perhaps matches TRBD2 (6 bases). Looked up from germline, CDR1 is MDHEN and CDR2 is SYDVKM. V was trimmed by 4 bases and J by 13 bases, leaving 11 bases between them. This CDR3 region has 11 residues.

This clonotype was observed many times. The genes are TRBV27 and TRBJ1-4, with 7 bases matching TRBD1. This CDR3 is built from 14 residues. With 5 bases clipped from V and 4 bases from J, the junction kept 4 bases outside the gene matches. The germline V gene encodes CDR1 MNHEY and CDR2 SMNVEV (reference sequence). The CDR3 loop reads CASSPGQFNEKLFF. The CDR3 DNA sequence: TGTGCCAGCAGTCCGGGACAGTTTAATGAAAAACTGTTTTTT.

This chain connects TRBV30 to TRBJ1-1; a weak D match, TRBD1 (6 bases). In germline, CDR1 is GTSNPN, CDR2 SVGIG (reference sequence). V lost 3 bases and J lost 1, with 9 bases in between. This CDR3 has 13 residues. This CDR3 is CAWRRTANTEAFF. DNA of the CDR3: TGTGCCTGGAGGCGGACAGCGAACACTGAAGCTTTCTTT.